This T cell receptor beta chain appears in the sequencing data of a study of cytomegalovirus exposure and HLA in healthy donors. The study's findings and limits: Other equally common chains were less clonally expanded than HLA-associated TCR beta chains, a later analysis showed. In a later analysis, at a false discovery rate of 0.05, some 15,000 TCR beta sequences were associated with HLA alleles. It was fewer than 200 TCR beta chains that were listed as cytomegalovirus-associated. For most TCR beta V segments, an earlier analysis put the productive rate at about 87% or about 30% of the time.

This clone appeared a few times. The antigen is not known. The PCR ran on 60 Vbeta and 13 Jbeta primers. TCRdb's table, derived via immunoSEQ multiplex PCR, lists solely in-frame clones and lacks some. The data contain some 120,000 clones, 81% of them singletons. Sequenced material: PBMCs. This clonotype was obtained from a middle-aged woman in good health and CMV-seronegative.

The CDR3: CASSLAPGSRDEQFF. CDR3 in DNA: TGTGCCAGCAGCTTAGCCCCAGGCTCAAGAGATGAGCAGTTCTTC. V and J are TRBV7-8 and TRBJ2-1, with D unresolved. In germline, CDR1 is SGHVS, CDR2 FQNEAQ. There are 15 residues in the CDR3. V gave up 0 bases and J gave up 8 bases, with 14 bases separating them.